These 19 T cell receptor beta chains were all obtained from the same sample, sequenced in a study of control samples from healthy donors and cancer patients. The repertoire was sequenced with immunoSEQ multiplex PCR; TCRdb's copy has only in-frame clones and lacks some. The sample holds 45,000 to 60,000 clones, 90% to 95% seen once. The sample consisted of PBMCs. These receptors all stem from a man aged 25-45 years with colorectal cancer.

The chain couples TRBV19 to TRBJ2-6; D perhaps matches TRBD2 (7 bases). The germline V and J ends were trimmed by 3 bases and 4 bases, with 10 bases remaining between them. The CDR3 runs 15 residues. Germline loops: CDR1 LNHDA, CDR2 SQIVND (reference sequence). CDR3 nucleotides: TGTGCCAGTAGTATGGGGGGGGCGGGGGCCAACGTCCTGACTTTC. Translation: CASSMGGAGANVLTF.

The chain joins TRBV2 to TRBJ2-2; D is unresolved. Germline V gene sequence: CDR1 SNHLY, CDR2 FYNNEI. The CDR3 runs 16 residues. Trimming pared 3 bases from V and 0 bases from J, leaving 11 bases between. In DNA form, the CDR3 reads TGTGCCAGCAGTGAGGGCAGGTTACCGAACACCGGGGAGCTGTTTTTT. Its translation: CASSEGRLPNTGELFF.

The V call is TRBV30, the J call TRBJ1-5, with D uncertain. V was clipped by 0 bases and J by 6 bases, with 9 bases between them. This CDR3 contains 13 residues. Looked up from germline, CDR1 is GTSNPN and CDR2 is SVGIG (reference sequence). The CDR3 reads CAWSVSAGQPQHF. In nucleotides, the CDR3 is TGTGCCTGGAGTGTATCTGCGGGTCAGCCCCAGCATTTT.

The chain couples TRBV5-4 to TRBJ1-2; TRBD1 aligns across 7 bases. CDR3 size: 15 residues. J gave up 4 bases and V 4 bases, and 10 bases lay outside the gene matches. Germline V lookup: CDR1 SGHNT, CDR2 YYREEE (reference sequence). Here the CDR3 DNA reads TGTGCCAGCAGCCCCCTCGAGCCAGGGGGCTATGGCTACACCTTC. Its protein is CASSPLEPGGYGYTF.

The chain couples TRBV5-1 to TRBJ2-2; D gene uncertain. Trimming removed 0 bases at V and 5 bases at J, with 11 bases between. Germline lookup yields CDR1 SGHRS and CDR2 YFSETQ. CDR3 size: 15 residues. The CDR3 coding sequence is TGCGCCAGCAGCTTGGGGCCGTCCGGGACCGGGGAGCTGTTTTTT. As protein: CASSLGPSGTGELFF.

The J gene is TRBJ1-5, the V gene TRBV27; TRBD1 is a possible D gene (6 bases). V lost 0 bases, J lost 2 bases, and 11 bases lay in between. Germline-derived CDR1 and CDR2 are MNHEY and SMNVEV (reference sequence). There are 16 residues in the CDR3. As DNA, the CDR3 is TGTGCCAGCAGTTTATCAGCGGGGGGCGGCAATCAGCCCCAGCATTTT. Translated, it gives CASSLSAGGGNQPQHF.

This clone was detected once. V gene TRBV30 combines with J gene TRBJ1-3; TRBD1 agrees at 7 bases. CDR1 GTSNPN and CDR2 SVGIG come from the germline V gene (reference sequence). The length of the CDR3 is 15 residues. The V segment lost 1 base and the J segment 4 bases; nucleotides outside the gene matches: 7. The CDR3 DNA reads TGTGCCTGGAGTGCCTACAGGGGTTCCGGAAACACCATATATTTT. This translates into CAWSAYRGSGNTIYF. Based on the CDR3 plus reference TRBV30 and TRBJ1-3, the full variable domain is SQTIHQWPATLVQPVGSPLSLECTVEGTSNPNLYWYRQAAGRGLQLLFYSVGIGQISSEVPQNLSASRPQDRQFILSSKKLLLSDSGFYLCAWSAYRGSGNTIYFGEGSWLTVV.

The chain is built from TRBV28 and TRBJ1-5; perhaps TRBD1 as D (5 bases). The CDR3 length is 13 residues. V gave up 6 bases and J gave up 6 bases, with 12 bases separating them. Germline loops: CDR1 MDHEN, CDR2 SYDVKM. The CDR3 DNA sequence: TGTGCCAGCAGGTTTGGGGGACTTCAGCCCCAGCATTTT. This sequence encodes CASRFGGLQPQHF.

This rearrangement joins TRBV11-2 to TRBJ1-2; possible D gene TRBD1, 5 bases. Trimming removed 4 bases at V and 6 bases at J, with 18 bases between. The CDR3 runs to 15 residues. Germline-derived CDR1 and CDR2 are SGHAT and FQNNGV. The CDR3 sequence: CASSSHRDRQNGYTF. CDR3 nucleotides: TGTGCCAGCAGCTCGCACCGGGACCGACAGAATGGCTACACCTTC.

The chain carries TRBV5-4 and TRBJ1-1, with D hard to call. The CDR3 is 14 amino acids. V was pared by 0 bases and J by 0 bases, with 6 bases between. Germline V lookup: CDR1 SGHNT, CDR2 YYREEE (reference sequence). The CDR3 bases are TGTGCCAGCAGCTTGGGCGGCATGAACACTGAAGCTTTCTTT. Its protein product is CASSLGGMNTEAFF.

The chain couples TRBV25-1 to TRBJ1-2; D call uncertain. The germline V and J ends were trimmed by 6 bases and 8 bases, with 13 bases remaining between them. CDR1 is MGHDK, CDR2 SYGVNS, per germline. The CDR3 sequence is 12 residues long. This CDR3 reads CASSFGPGGYTF. CDR3 in DNA: TGTGCCAGCAGCTTCGGACCTGGGGGCTACACCTTC.

This chain connects TRBV24-1 to TRBJ1-4; a weak D match, TRBD1 (5 bases). V was clipped by 4 bases and J by 8 bases, with 13 bases between them. CDR1 is KGHDR, CDR2 SFDVKD, per germline. CDR3 length equals 14 residues. The CDR3 region has the DNA TGTGCCACCAGTGACCACGGGGGGGACGAAAAACTGTTTTTT. It translates to CATSDHGGDEKLFF.

The genes are TRBV24-1 and TRBJ1-2; 9 bases map to TRBD1. Per germline, CDR1 KGHDR and CDR2 SFDVKD. CDR3 length: 12 amino acids. The J segment lost 13 bases and the V segment lost 3 bases, leaving 5 bases of the junction unmatched. The CDR3 region is CATSDRDRAITF. The DNA of the CDR3 is TGTGCCACCAGTGATAGGGACAGGGCTATCACCTTC.

The chain employs TRBV4-3 and TRBJ1-5; D not certain. The CDR3 contains 18 residues. Between the trimmed V and J ends, which lost 0 bases and 0 bases, there was a span of 15 bases. Germline V CDR1 and CDR2: LGHNA, YSLEER. In nucleotides, the CDR3 is TGCGCCAGCAGCCAAGATATAGGAATCCAGTATAGCAATCAGCCCCAGCATTTT. Protein sequence: CASSQDIGIQYSNQPQHF.

The gene calls are TRBV19 and TRBJ1-1; D remains unclear. The V end was cut by 3 bases, the J end by 5 bases, with 10 bases between. Per the germline V gene, CDR1 is LNHDA and CDR2 is SQIVND (reference sequence). This CDR3 comprises 13 residues. CDR3 loop: CASSIIGVTEAFF. The CDR3, as DNA: TGTGCCAGTAGTATTATTGGAGTGACTGAAGCTTTCTTT.

The V gene is TRBV6-5, the J gene TRBJ1-2; D gene ambiguous. Trimming left V 0 bases short and J 2 bases short, with 7 bases between. Germline V lookup: CDR1 MNHEY, CDR2 SVGAGI. The CDR3 covers 14 residues. The CDR3 DNA follows: TGTGCCAGCAGTTACTCCTTAGGAAACTATGGCTACACCTTC. Its protein is CASSYSLGNYGYTF.

The chain uses TRBV4-1 and TRBJ1-5; D perhaps matches TRBD1 (6 bases). The germline CDR1 and CDR2 sequences are MGHRA and YSYEKL. V lost 4 bases to trimming and J lost 1 base, with 14 bases between them. CDR3 size: 16 residues. The CDR3 DNA follows: TGCGCCAGCAGCCTAACGGGACATCTAAGCAATCAGCCCCAGCATTTT. It encodes CASSLTGHLSNQPQHF.

The genes are TRBV9 and TRBJ1-2, with unresolved D. V lost 1 base and J 3 bases, leaving 10 bases between the germline ends. Germline CDR1 is SGDLS and CDR2 is YYNGEE. The length of the CDR3 is 14 residues. The CDR3 DNA sequence: TGTGCCAGCAGCGTACGGGAGGTGGACTATGGCTACACCTTC. Translated: CASSVREVDYGYTF.

This chain links TRBV4-2 with TRBJ2-1; maybe TRBD1 (5 bases). Per germline, CDR1 LGHNA and CDR2 YNFKEQ. V lost 4 bases and J lost 0, with 10 bases in between. This CDR3 is built from 15 residues. The CDR3 loop is CASSPQGSSYNEQFF. The CDR3 DNA reads as TGTGCCAGCAGCCCCCAGGGTAGCTCCTACAATGAGCAGTTCTTC.